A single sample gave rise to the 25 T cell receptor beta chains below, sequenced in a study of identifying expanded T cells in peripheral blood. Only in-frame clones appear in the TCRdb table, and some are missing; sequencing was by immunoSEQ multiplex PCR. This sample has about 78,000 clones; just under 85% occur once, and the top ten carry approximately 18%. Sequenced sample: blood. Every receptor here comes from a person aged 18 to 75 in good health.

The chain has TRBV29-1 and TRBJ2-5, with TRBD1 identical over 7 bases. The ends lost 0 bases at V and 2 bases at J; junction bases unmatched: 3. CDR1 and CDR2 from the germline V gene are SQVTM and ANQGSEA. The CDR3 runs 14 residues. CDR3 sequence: CSVEDSRGQETQYF. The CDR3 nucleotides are TGCAGCGTTGAAGATTCCAGGGGGCAAGAGACCCAGTACTTC.

The CDR3 spells CASSPSGTADEKLFF. In nucleotides, the CDR3 is TGTGCCAGCTCACCTAGCGGGACAGCGGATGAAAAACTGTTTTTT. This chain connects TRBV18 to TRBJ1-4; 7 bases are a match to TRBD1. Trimming cost V 3 bases and J 6 bases; bases outside gene matches: 7. Per the germline V gene, CDR1 is KGHSH and CDR2 is LQKENI. The CDR3 totals 15 residues.

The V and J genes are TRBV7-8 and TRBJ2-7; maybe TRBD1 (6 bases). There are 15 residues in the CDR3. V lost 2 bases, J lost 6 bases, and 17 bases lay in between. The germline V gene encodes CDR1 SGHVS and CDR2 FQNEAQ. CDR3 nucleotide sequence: TGTGCCAGCAGCTTACGGGACCCAGGGGTAGTCGAGCAGTACTTC. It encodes CASSLRDPGVVEQYF. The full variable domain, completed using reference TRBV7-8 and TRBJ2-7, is GAGVSQSPRYKVAKRGQDVALRCDPISGHVSLFWYQQALGQGPEFLTYFQNEAQLDKSGLPSDRFFAERPEGSVSTLKIQRTQQEDSAVYLCASSLRDPGVVEQYFGPGTRLTVT.

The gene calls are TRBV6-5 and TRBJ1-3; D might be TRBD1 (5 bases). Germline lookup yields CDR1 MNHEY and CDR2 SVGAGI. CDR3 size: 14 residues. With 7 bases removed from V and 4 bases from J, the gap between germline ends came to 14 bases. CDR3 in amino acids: CASTQGQGGNTIYF. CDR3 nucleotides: TGTGCCAGCACGCAAGGCCAGGGAGGAAACACCATATATTTT.

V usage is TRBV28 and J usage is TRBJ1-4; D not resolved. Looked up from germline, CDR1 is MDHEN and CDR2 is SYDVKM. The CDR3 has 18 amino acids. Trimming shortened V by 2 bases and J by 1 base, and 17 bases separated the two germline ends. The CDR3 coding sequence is TGTGCCAGCAGTTTAATCGGGCTGCGAAAACGAACTAATGAAAAACTGTTTTTT. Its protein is CASSLIGLRKRTNEKLFF.

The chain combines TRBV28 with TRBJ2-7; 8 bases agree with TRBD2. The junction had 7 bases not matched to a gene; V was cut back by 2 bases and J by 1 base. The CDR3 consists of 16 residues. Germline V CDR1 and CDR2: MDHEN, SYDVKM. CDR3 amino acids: CASSLVSSGPSYEQYF. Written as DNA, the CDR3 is TGTGCCAGCAGTTTAGTATCTAGCGGGCCTTCCTACGAGCAGTACTTC.

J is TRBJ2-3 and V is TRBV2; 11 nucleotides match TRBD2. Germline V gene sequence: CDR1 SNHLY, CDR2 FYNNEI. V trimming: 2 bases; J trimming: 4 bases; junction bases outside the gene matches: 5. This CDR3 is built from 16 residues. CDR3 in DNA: TGTGCCAGCAGTGAAACTAGCGGGAGTATCGCAGATACGCAGTATTTT. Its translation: CASSETSGSIADTQYF. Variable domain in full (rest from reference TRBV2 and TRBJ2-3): EPEVTQTPSHQVTQMGQEVILRCVPISNHLYFYWYRQILGQKVEFLVSFYNNEISEKSEIFDDQFSVERPDGSNFTLKIRSTKLEDSAMYFCASSETSGSIADTQYFGPGTRLTVL.

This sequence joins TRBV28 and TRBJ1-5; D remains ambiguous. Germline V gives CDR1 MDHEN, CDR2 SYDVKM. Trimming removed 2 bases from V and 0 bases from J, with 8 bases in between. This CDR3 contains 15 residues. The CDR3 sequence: CASSLGFYSNQPQHF. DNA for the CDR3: TGTGCCAGCAGTTTAGGGTTCTATAGCAATCAGCCCCAGCATTTT.

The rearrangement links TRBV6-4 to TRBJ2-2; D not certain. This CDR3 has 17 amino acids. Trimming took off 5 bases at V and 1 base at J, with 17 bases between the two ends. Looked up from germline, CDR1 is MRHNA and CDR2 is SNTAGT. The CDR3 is CASSQHDLQLNTGELFF. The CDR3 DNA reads TGTGCCAGCAGTCAACACGACCTGCAGCTGAACACCGGGGAGCTGTTTTTT.

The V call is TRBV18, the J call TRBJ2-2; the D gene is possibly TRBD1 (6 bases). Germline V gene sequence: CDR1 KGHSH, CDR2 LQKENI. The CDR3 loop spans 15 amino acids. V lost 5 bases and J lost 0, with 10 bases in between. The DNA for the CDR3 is TGTGCCAGCTCAAGGGGACAATCGAACACCGGGGAGCTGTTTTTT. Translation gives CASSRGQSNTGELFF.

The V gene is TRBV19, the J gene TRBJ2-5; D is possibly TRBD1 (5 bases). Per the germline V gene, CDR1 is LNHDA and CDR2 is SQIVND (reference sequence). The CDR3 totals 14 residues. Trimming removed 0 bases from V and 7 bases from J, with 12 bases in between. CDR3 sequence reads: CASSIENRPATQYF. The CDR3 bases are TGTGCCAGTAGTATAGAGAACAGGCCAGCGACCCAGTACTTC.

The CDR3 coding sequence is TGTGCCAGCAGTTTACTCGCGGGGGGCTCCTACGAGCAGTACTTC. This sequence encodes CASSLLAGGSYEQYF. The chain combines TRBV27 with TRBJ2-7, with 8 bases lining up with TRBD2. After removal of 2 bases from V and 0 bases from J, the junction contained 3 bases not matched to a gene. The CDR3 totals 15 residues. Germline assignment: CDR1 MNHEY and CDR2 SMNVEV (reference sequence).

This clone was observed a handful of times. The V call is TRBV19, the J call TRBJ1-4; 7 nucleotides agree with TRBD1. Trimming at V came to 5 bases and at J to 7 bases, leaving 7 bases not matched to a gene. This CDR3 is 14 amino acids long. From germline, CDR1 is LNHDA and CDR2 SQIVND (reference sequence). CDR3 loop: CASSEDREVEKLFF. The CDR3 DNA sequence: TGTGCCAGTAGTGAAGACAGGGAAGTTGAAAAACTGTTTTTT.

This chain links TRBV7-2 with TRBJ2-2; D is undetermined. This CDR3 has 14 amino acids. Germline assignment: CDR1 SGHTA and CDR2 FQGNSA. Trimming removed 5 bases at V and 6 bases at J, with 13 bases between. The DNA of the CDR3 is TGTGCCAGCAGCGAAAGTAAAGTGCCCGGGGAGCTGTTTTTT. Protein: CASSESKVPGELFF.

CDR3 in amino acids: CASSPRQITEAFF. DNA for the CDR3: TGCGCCAGCAGCCCCCGACAGATTACTGAAGCTTTCTTT. The genes are TRBV5-1 and TRBJ1-1, with a possible D match to TRBD1 (5 bases). Trimming cost V 4 bases and J 5 bases, with 12 bases left between them. The CDR3 has 13 amino acids. Germline V CDR1 and CDR2: SGHRS, YFSETQ.

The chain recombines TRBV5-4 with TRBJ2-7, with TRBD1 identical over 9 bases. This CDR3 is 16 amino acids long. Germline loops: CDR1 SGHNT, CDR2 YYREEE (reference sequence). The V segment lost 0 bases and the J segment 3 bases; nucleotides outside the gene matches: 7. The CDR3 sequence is CASSLGTGQGNYEQYF. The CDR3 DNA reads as TGTGCCAGCAGCTTGGGTACGGGACAGGGAAACTACGAGCAGTACTTC. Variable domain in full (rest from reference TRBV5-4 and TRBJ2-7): ETGVTQSPTHLIKTRGQQVTLRCSSQSGHNTVSWYQQALGQGPQFIFQYYREEENGRGNFPPRFSGLQFPNYSSELNVNALELDDSALYLCASSLGTGQGNYEQYFGPGTRLTVT.

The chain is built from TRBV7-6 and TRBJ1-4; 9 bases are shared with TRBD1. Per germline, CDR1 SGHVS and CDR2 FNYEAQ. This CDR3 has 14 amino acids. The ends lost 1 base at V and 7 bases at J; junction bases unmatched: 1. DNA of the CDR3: TGTGCCAGCAGCTTAGGACAGGGGGGTGAAAAACTGTTTTTT. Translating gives CASSLGQGGEKLFF.

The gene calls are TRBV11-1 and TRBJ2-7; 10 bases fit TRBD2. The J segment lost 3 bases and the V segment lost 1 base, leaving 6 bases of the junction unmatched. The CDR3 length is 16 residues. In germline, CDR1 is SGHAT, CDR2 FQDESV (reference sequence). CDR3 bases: TGTGCCAGCAGCTTAGACCTAGCGGGAGAGGTCTACGAGCAGTACTTC. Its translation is CASSLDLAGEVYEQYF. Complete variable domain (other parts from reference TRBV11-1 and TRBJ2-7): EAEVAQSPRYKITEKSQAVAFWCDPISGHATLYWYRQILGQGPELLVQFQDESVVDDSQLPKDRFSAERLKGVDSTLKIQPAELGDSAMYLCASSLDLAGEVYEQYFGPGTRLTVT.

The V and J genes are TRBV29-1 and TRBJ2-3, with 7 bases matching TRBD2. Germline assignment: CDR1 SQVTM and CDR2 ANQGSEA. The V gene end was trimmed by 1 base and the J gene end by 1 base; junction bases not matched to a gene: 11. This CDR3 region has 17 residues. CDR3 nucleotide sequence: TGCAGCGTTGAAGCCCCCGGGGGGAACCGCGGCACAGATACGCAGTATTTT. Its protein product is CSVEAPGGNRGTDTQYF.

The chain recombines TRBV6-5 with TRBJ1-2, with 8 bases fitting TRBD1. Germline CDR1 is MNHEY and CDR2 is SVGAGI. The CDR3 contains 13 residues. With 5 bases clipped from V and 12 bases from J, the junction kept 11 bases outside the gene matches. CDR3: CASSRGQGRLDTF. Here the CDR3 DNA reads TGTGCCAGCAGTCGCGGACAGGGTAGACTTGACACCTTC.

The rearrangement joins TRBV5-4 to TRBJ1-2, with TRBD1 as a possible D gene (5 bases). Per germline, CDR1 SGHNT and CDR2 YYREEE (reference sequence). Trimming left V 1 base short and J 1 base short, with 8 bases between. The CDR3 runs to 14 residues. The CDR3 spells CASSLRGINYGYTF. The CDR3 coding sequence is TGTGCCAGCAGCTTGCGGGGGATTAACTATGGCTACACCTTC.

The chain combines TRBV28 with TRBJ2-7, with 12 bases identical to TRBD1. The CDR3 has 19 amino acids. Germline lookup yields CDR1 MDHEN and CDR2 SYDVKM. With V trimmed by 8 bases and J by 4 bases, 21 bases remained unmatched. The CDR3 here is CASAGTGGFIRGSPYEQYF. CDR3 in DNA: TGTGCCAGCGCGGGGACAGGGGGCTTCATTCGCGGGAGCCCTTACGAGCAGTACTTC.

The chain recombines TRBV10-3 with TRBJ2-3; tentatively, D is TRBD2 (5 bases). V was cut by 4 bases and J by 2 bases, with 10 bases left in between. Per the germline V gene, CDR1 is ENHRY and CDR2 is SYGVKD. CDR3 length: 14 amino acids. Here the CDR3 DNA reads TGTGCCATCAGTGGTCGGGAATTCACAGATACGCAGTATTTT. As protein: CAISGREFTDTQYF.

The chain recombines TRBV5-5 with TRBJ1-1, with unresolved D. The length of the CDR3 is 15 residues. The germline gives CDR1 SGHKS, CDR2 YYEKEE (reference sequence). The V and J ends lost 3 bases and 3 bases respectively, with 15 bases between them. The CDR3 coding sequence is TGTGCCAGCAGCTGGTGGAGAGAGGAGGACACTGAAGCTTTCTTT. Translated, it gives CASSWWREEDTEAFF.

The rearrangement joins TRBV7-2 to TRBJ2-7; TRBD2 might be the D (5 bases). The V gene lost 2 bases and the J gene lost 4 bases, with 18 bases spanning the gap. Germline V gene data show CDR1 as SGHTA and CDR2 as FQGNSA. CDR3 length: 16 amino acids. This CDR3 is CASSLQSGAELYEQYF. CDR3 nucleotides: TGTGCCAGCAGCTTACAGTCCGGAGCGGAGCTTTACGAGCAGTACTTC.